The 10 T cell receptor beta chains in this list originate from one sample, sequenced in a study of blood T cell repertoires in COVID-19. TCRdb's copy holds only in-frame clones and misses some; the assay was immunoSEQ multiplex PCR. The table has tens of thousands of clones, about 87% seen once. The sequencing sample was made of peripheral blood. The source of these receptors is a man at least 80 years old with acute or convalescent COVID-19.

V usage is TRBV10-3 and J usage is TRBJ1-1; no firm D call. Germline CDR1 ENHRY, CDR2 SYGVKD. This CDR3 comprises 14 residues. V lost 3 bases to trimming and J lost 1 base, with 9 bases between them. The CDR3 nucleotides read TGTGCCATCAGTGATTTCGATAGGAACACTGAAGCTTTCTTT. Translated: CAISDFDRNTEAFF.

The chain combines TRBV5-4 with TRBJ2-3, with 9 bases lining up with TRBD2. The trim removed 5 bases at V and 1 base at J, leaving 11 bases unmatched. Germline V gene lookup returns CDR1 SGHNT and CDR2 YYREEE (reference sequence). The CDR3 sequence is 17 residues long. The CDR3 sequence: CASSPRVAGDGTDTQYF. The DNA for the CDR3 is TGTGCCAGCAGTCCACGGGTAGCGGGGGACGGCACAGATACGCAGTATTTT.

The rearrangement joins TRBV3-1 (or the pseudogene TRBV3-2) to TRBJ2-5; tentatively, D is TRBD2 (5 bases). The CDR3 has 15 amino acids. V shed 0 bases and J shed 1 base, with 9 bases lying between them. Germline CDR1 reads LGHDT; CDR2 reads YNNKEL (reference sequence). This chain's CDR3 is CASSQDRGSQETQYF. The CDR3 DNA sequence: TGTGCCAGCAGCCAAGATCGGGGTTCCCAAGAGACCCAGTACTTC.

The chain carries TRBV7-8 and TRBJ2-7, with TRBD2 identical over 8 bases. V was pared by 4 bases and J by 6 bases, with 8 bases of the junction left unmatched. Germline CDR1 and CDR2: SGHVS and FQNEAQ. This CDR3 has 14 amino acids. The CDR3 reads CASSSMRGATEQYF. The CDR3 DNA sequence: TGTGCCAGCAGCTCTATGCGGGGGGCAACCGAGCAGTACTTC. The whole variable domain, remainder taken from reference TRBV7-8 and TRBJ2-7, is GAGVSQSPRYKVAKRGQDVALRCDPISGHVSLFWYQQALGQGPEFLTYFQNEAQLDKSGLPSDRFFAERPEGSVSTLKIQRTQQEDSAVYLCASSSMRGATEQYFGPGTRLTVT.

This chain uses TRBV7-8 with TRBJ1-1; possible D gene TRBD1, 6 bases. Trimming removed 7 bases from V and 2 bases from J, with 32 bases in between. In germline, CDR1 is SGHVS, CDR2 FQNEAQ. The CDR3 runs to 20 residues. The CDR3 region has the DNA TGTGCCAGCACTCACACAAGGGGGTCGTGGGCAGGGGCTCCCAACACTGAAGCTTTCTTT. Its protein product is CASTHTRGSWAGAPNTEAFF. The whole variable domain, filled in from reference TRBV7-8 and TRBJ1-1, reads GAGVSQSPRYKVAKRGQDVALRCDPISGHVSLFWYQQALGQGPEFLTYFQNEAQLDKSGLPSDRFFAERPEGSVSTLKIQRTQQEDSAVYLCASTHTRGSWAGAPNTEAFFGQGTRLTVV.

This chain uses TRBV27 with TRBJ1-6, with unresolved D. The germline V and J ends were trimmed by 2 bases and 5 bases, with 13 bases remaining between them. This CDR3 is 16 amino acids long. Germline V gene sequence: CDR1 MNHEY, CDR2 SMNVEV (reference sequence). The CDR3 DNA reads TGTGCCAGCAGTTTACGATCAATAGTAGATAATTCACCCCTCCACTTT. It specifies CASSLRSIVDNSPLHF.

The chain joins TRBV5-6 to TRBJ1-1, with D possibly TRBD1 on 6 matching bases. There are 16 residues in the CDR3. Germline assignment: CDR1 SGHDT and CDR2 YYEEEE. V lost 0 bases and J lost 1, with 13 bases in between. The CDR3 sequence is CASSLAFRGANTEAFF. The CDR3 DNA is TGTGCCAGCAGCTTGGCATTCCGGGGGGCGAACACTGAAGCTTTCTTT.

This chain connects TRBV9 to TRBJ2-3; D may be TRBD1 (7 bases). This CDR3 spans 16 amino acids. Deletions cut 3 bases from V and 0 bases from J, with 14 bases between. The germline V gene encodes CDR1 SGDLS and CDR2 YYNGEE. CDR3 in amino acids: CASSADGGQSTDTQYF. CDR3 DNA sequence: TGTGCCAGCAGCGCCGACGGGGGACAGAGCACAGATACGCAGTATTTT.

This clone was recorded once. This chain links TRBV4-2 with TRBJ2-2, with TRBD2 identical over 7 bases. The V and J ends lost 0 bases and 5 bases, in that order; junction bases with no gene match: 3. CDR1 and CDR2 (germline): LGHNA, YNFKEQ. This CDR3 region has 15 residues. DNA for the CDR3: TGTGCCAGCAGCCAAGATGCGGGGGTGACCGGGGAGCTGTTTTTT. Amino acid sequence: CASSQDAGVTGELFF.

This clone was recorded only once. The V gene is TRBV5-8, the J gene TRBJ2-1, with D perhaps TRBD1 (5 bases). This CDR3 is 14 amino acids long. Germline CDR1 reads SGHTS; CDR2 reads YDEGEE. V gave up 9 bases and J gave up 5 bases, with 18 bases separating them. DNA for the CDR3: TGTGCCACCCCGACAGCAGTTAGAAACAATGAGCAGTTCTTC. Translating it yields CATPTAVRNNEQFF.